The 23 T cell receptor beta chains listed next were all sequenced from one sample in a study of T cell responses to AZD1222 COVID-19 vaccine. The repertoire was sequenced with immunoSEQ multiplex PCR; TCRdb's copy has only in-frame clones and lacks some. The profile shows 120,000 to 150,000 clones, around 90% of them singletons. The sample here was peripheral blood, taken on day 0 of AZD1222 vaccination. These receptors originate from an adult in good health.

V is TRBV7-3 and J is TRBJ2-1, with TRBD2 identical over 8 bases. J was trimmed by 2 bases and V by 5 bases; bases with no gene match: 5. The germline gives CDR1 SGHTA, CDR2 FQGTGA. The CDR3 sequence is 15 residues long. CDR3 protein: CASSDRAGAYNEQFF. The CDR3, as DNA: TGTGCCAGCAGCGACCGAGCGGGGGCCTACAATGAGCAGTTCTTC.

V is TRBV28 and J is TRBJ2-5; TRBD1 or TRBD2 may be the D gene (6 bases each). The CDR3 totals 15 residues. Germline V gene sequence: CDR1 MDHEN, CDR2 SYDVKM. The V and J ends lost 4 bases and 2 bases respectively, with 14 bases between them. The CDR3 reads CASSYLGGRQETQYF. The CDR3 nucleotides are TGTGCCAGCAGTTACCTCGGGGGCCGGCAAGAGACCCAGTACTTC.

The chain carries TRBV5-1 and TRBJ2-5, with D tentatively TRBD1 (5 bases). The CDR3 has 15 amino acids. Germline V gene sequence: CDR1 SGHRS, CDR2 YFSETQ. V lost 4 bases, J lost 2 bases, and 15 bases lay in between. The DNA for the CDR3 is TGCGCCAGCAGCCGAACCGACAGTTCACAAGAGACCCAGTACTTC. The encoded protein is CASSRTDSSQETQYF.

The chain links TRBV6-5 to TRBJ1-2, with 10 bases identical to TRBD1. J lost 2 bases, V lost 9 bases, and 3 bases had no gene match. The CDR3 has 13 residues. Germline CDR1 reads MNHEY; CDR2 reads SVGAGI. The DNA of the CDR3 is TGTGCCAGTGGGGACAGGGGAAACTATGGCTACACCTTC. This sequence encodes CASGDRGNYGYTF.

The chain has TRBV5-8 and TRBJ2-1; 13 bases are shared with TRBD2. The germline CDR1 and CDR2 sequences are SGHTS and YDEGEE. Germline trimming cut 3 bases from V and 4 bases from J; bases unmatched to any gene: 13. This CDR3 is 19 amino acids long. DNA of the CDR3: TGTGCCAGCAGCTGGGGACTAGCGGGGTTTGGTTCTATATACAATGAGCAGTTCTTC. Protein sequence: CASSWGLAGFGSIYNEQFF.

V and J are TRBV3-1 (or the pseudogene TRBV3-2) and TRBJ1-2; the D gene is possibly TRBD1 (6 bases). Germline values: CDR1 LGHDT, CDR2 YNNKEL (reference sequence). CDR3 size: 14 residues. Trimming removed 4 bases from V and 8 bases from J, with 17 bases in between. In nucleotides, the CDR3 is TGTGCCAGCAGCCTTTCACCCCAGGGGAACGGCTACACCTTC. Translated, it gives CASSLSPQGNGYTF.

This clone was recorded only once. V and J are TRBV15 and TRBJ2-1; D could derive from TRBD1 or TRBD2 (6 bases each). Trimming removed 8 bases from V and 4 bases from J, with 18 bases in between. Germline CDR1 is LNHNV and CDR2 is YYDKDF (reference sequence). The CDR3 sequence is 15 residues long. CDR3 sequence: CATSGAGQYYNEQFF. CDR3 DNA: TGTGCCACCTCGGGGGCCGGACAGTATTACAATGAGCAGTTCTTC.

This chain connects TRBV11-2 to TRBJ2-5; the match to TRBD2 covers 12 bases. Trimming removed 5 bases from V and 5 bases from J; junction bases left unmatched: 9. Germline V gene sequence: CDR1 SGHAT, CDR2 FQNNGV. CDR3 length equals 16 residues. This chain's CDR3 is CASSPGLAGGPETQYF. The CDR3 DNA follows: TGTGCCAGCAGCCCAGGGCTAGCGGGAGGGCCTGAGACCCAGTACTTC. Together with reference TRBV11-2 and TRBJ2-5, the CDR3 gives the full variable domain: EAGVAQSPRYKIIEKRQSVAFWCNPISGHATLYWYQQILGQGPKLLIQFQNNGVVDDSQLPKDRFSAERLKGVDSTLKIQPAKLEDSAVYLCASSPGLAGGPETQYFGPGTRLLVL.

This chain links TRBV20-1 with TRBJ1-2; unclear D gene. V was shortened by 4 bases and J by 7 bases, with 10 bases between the two germline ends. This CDR3 comprises 11 residues. Germline values: CDR1 DFQATT, CDR2 SNEGSKA (reference sequence). The CDR3, as DNA: TGCAGTGCTATTGTTGGTGGTGGCTACACCTTC. Translating gives CSAIVGGGYTF.

The chain has TRBV27 and TRBJ1-2; no definite D call. Germline assignment: CDR1 MNHEY and CDR2 SMNVEV (reference sequence). V lost 6 bases and J lost 4, with 12 bases in between. The CDR3 consists of 13 residues. DNA for the CDR3: TGTGCCAGCAGCACACCGGTGGGCTATGGCTACACCTTC. The encoded protein is CASSTPVGYGYTF.

The chain has TRBV18 and TRBJ2-7; D not certain. Germline values: CDR1 KGHSH, CDR2 LQKENI. V was shortened by 3 bases and J by 2 bases, with 17 bases between the two germline ends. The length of the CDR3 is 16 residues. The DNA of the CDR3 is TGTGCCAGCTCACCTGGTGGAACAGCTCAAACCTACGAGCAGTACTTC. This encodes CASSPGGTAQTYEQYF. The variable domain in full, with the rest retrieved from reference TRBV18 and TRBJ2-7, is NAGVMQNPRHLVRRRGQEARLRCSPMKGHSHVYWYRQLPEEGLKFMVYLQKENIIDESGMPKERFSAEFPKEGPSILRIQQVVRGDSAAYFCASSPGGTAQTYEQYFGPGTRLTVT.

The chain recombines TRBV18 with TRBJ2-7; D gene unclear. Trimming stripped 3 bases from V and 3 bases from J, with 6 bases between. This CDR3 has 12 amino acids. CDR1 is KGHSH, CDR2 LQKENI, per germline. The CDR3 DNA is TGTGCCAGCTCACCTAGGGTCTACGAGCAGTACTTC. It specifies CASSPRVYEQYF. The variable domain in full, with the rest retrieved from reference TRBV18 and TRBJ2-7, is NAGVMQNPRHLVRRRGQEARLRCSPMKGHSHVYWYRQLPEEGLKFMVYLQKENIIDESGMPKERFSAEFPKEGPSILRIQQVVRGDSAAYFCASSPRVYEQYFGPGTRLTVT.

This clone was counted a few times. The chain combines TRBV7-8 with TRBJ1-5; D may be TRBD1 (5 bases). The germline CDR1 and CDR2 sequences are SGHVS and FQNEAQ. With 5 bases removed from V and 4 bases from J, the gap between germline ends came to 12 bases. The CDR3 spans 14 residues. CDR3 coding DNA: TGTGCCAGCAGCGGGGGGGGTGCGAATCAGCCCCAGCATTTT. It is translated as CASSGGGANQPQHF. Combining the CDR3 with reference TRBV7-8 and TRBJ1-5 gives the whole variable domain GAGVSQSPRYKVAKRGQDVALRCDPISGHVSLFWYQQALGQGPEFLTYFQNEAQLDKSGLPSDRFFAERPEGSVSTLKIQRTQQEDSAVYLCASSGGGANQPQHFGDGTRLSIL.

The chain links TRBV12-5 to TRBJ1-3; D unresolved. The CDR3 is made up of 11 amino acids. V was trimmed by 5 bases and J by 2 bases, leaving 1 base between them. CDR1 and CDR2 from the germline V gene are LGHNT and FRNRAP. CDR3 sequence reads: CASGTGNTIYF. The CDR3 DNA is TGTGCTAGTGGTACTGGAAACACCATATATTTT.

This clone was detected only a few times. The V gene is TRBV5-1, the J gene TRBJ1-2, with D unclear. The CDR3 is made up of 15 amino acids. Trimming pared 0 bases from V and 2 bases from J, leaving 11 bases between. Per the germline V gene, CDR1 is SGHRS and CDR2 is YFSETQ. As DNA, the CDR3 is TGCGCCAGCAGCTTGGGGAGGGATGCCAACTATGGCTACACCTTC. Amino acid sequence: CASSLGRDANYGYTF.

The chain is built from TRBV7-9 and TRBJ1-1; D might be TRBD1 (5 bases). The germline V gene encodes CDR1 SEHNR and CDR2 FQNEAQ (reference sequence). The CDR3 runs 13 residues. With 0 bases removed from V and 12 bases from J, the gap between germline ends came to 14 bases. The CDR3 loop is CASSLASAGVTFF. As DNA, the CDR3 is TGTGCCAGCAGCTTAGCTTCAGCGGGGGTAACTTTCTTT.

This clone has only one observation. The chain combines TRBV5-1 with TRBJ1-1; D is undetermined. Germline CDR1 reads SGHRS; CDR2 reads YFSETQ. Trimming removed 1 base at V and 0 bases at J, with 7 bases between. The CDR3 consists of 14 residues. The CDR3 DNA follows: TGCGCCAGCAGCTTGACGGAAATGAACACTGAAGCTTTCTTT. The encoded protein is CASSLTEMNTEAFF. Looking up the rest from reference TRBV5-1 and TRBJ1-1 gives the full variable domain: KAGVTQTPRYLIKTRGQQVTLSCSPISGHRSVSWYQQTPGQGLQFLFEYFSETQRNKGNFPGRFSGRQFSNSRSEMNVSTLELGDSALYLCASSLTEMNTEAFFGQGTRLTVV.

The rearrangement joins TRBV2 to TRBJ1-5; weak D call: TRBD1 (6 bases). CDR1 is SNHLY, CDR2 FYNNEI, per germline. The CDR3 length is 15 residues. V was pared by 8 bases and J by 0 bases, with 14 bases between. The CDR3 loop is CASWGQENSNQPQHF. CDR3 bases: TGTGCCAGCTGGGGGCAGGAAAATAGCAATCAGCCCCAGCATTTT.

The chain has TRBV2 and TRBJ2-3; no reliable D call. The CDR3 loop spans 11 amino acids. V lost 7 bases and J 12 bases, leaving 14 bases between the germline ends. Germline lookup yields CDR1 SNHLY and CDR2 FYNNEI. CDR3 DNA: TGTGCCAGCATGGGGATTGGGTCTCAGTATTTT. Translated, it gives CASMGIGSQYF.

The chain has TRBV28 and TRBJ2-1, with 8 bases fitting TRBD2. This CDR3 region has 13 residues. Germline CDR1 MDHEN, CDR2 SYDVKM. In DNA form, the CDR3 reads TGTACCTGGGGGACTAGCTCCTACAATGAGCAGTTCTTC. It yields the protein CTWGTSSYNEQFF.

V is TRBV7-2 and J is TRBJ1-1, with a weak D call TRBD1 (5 bases). This CDR3 has 19 amino acids. Germline V CDR1 and CDR2: SGHTA, FQGNSA. Trimming left V 5 bases short and J 0 bases short, with 25 bases between. The CDR3 sequence is CASSPRHGALKMMNTEAFF. The CDR3 region has the DNA TGTGCCAGCAGCCCGAGGCACGGGGCGTTAAAGATGATGAACACTGAAGCTTTCTTT.

The genes are TRBV7-9 and TRBJ2-7, with a weak D call TRBD2 (5 bases). The CDR3 consists of 14 residues. Germline V CDR1 and CDR2: SEHNR, FQNEAQ (reference sequence). Trimming cost V 1 base and J 6 bases, with 13 bases left between them. The CDR3 coding sequence is TGTGCCAGCAGCTTAGGGGGAGATGGTACCGAGCAGTACTTC. Its protein is CASSLGGDGTEQYF.

V is TRBV5-1 and J is TRBJ1-1; D not resolved. Germline lookup yields CDR1 SGHRS and CDR2 YFSETQ. V lost 1 base and J lost 1, with 14 bases in between. This CDR3 comprises 16 residues. The CDR3 nucleotides read TGCGCCAGCAGCTTGCGGTTGGCGGAGCGGAACACTGAAGCTTTCTTT. As protein: CASSLRLAERNTEAFF.